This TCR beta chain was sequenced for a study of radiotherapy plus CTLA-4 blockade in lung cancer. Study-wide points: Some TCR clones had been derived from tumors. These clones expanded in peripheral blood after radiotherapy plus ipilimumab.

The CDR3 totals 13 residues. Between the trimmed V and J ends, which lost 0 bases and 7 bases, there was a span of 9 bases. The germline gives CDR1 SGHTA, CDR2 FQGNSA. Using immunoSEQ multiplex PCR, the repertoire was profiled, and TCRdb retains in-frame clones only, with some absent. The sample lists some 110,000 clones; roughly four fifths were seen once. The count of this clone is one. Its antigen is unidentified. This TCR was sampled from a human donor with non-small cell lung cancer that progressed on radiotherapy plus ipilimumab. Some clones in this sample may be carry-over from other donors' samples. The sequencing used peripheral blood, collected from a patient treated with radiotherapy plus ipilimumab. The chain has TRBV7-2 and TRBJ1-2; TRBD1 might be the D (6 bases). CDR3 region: CASSLARGAGYTF. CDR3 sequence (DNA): TGTGCCAGCAGCTTAGCTCGGGGGGCTGGCTACACCTTC.